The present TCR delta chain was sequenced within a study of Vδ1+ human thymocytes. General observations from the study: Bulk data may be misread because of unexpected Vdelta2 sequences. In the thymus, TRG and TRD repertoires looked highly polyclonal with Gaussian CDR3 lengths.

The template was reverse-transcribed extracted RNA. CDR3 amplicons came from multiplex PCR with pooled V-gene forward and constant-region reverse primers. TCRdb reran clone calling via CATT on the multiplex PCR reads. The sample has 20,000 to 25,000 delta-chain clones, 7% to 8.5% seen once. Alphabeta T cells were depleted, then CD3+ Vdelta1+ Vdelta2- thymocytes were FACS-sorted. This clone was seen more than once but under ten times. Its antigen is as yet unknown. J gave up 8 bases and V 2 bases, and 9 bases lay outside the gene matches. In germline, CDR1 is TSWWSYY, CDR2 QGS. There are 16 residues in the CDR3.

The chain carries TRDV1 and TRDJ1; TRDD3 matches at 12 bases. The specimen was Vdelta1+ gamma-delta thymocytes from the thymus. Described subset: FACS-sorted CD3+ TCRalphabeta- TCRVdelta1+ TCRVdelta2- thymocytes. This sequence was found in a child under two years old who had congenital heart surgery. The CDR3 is CALGEYPGTGGYKLIF. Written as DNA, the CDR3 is TGTGCTCTTGGGGAATACCCTGGTACTGGGGGATACAAACTCATCTTT.